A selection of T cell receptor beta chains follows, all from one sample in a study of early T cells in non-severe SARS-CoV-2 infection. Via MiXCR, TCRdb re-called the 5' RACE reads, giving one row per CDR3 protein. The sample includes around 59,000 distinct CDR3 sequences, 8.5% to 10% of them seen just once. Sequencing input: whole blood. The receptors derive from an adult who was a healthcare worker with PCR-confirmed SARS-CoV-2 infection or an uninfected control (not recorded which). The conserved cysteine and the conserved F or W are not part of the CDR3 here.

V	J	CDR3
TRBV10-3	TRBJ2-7	AISGGTGYEQY
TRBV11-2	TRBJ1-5	ASPDRGYQPQH
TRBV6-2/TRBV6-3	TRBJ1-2	ASTGVVYGYT
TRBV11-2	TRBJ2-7	ASSYGTGQFEQY
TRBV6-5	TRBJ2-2	ASSYSGWAGELF
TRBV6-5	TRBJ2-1	ASSPNRYNEQF
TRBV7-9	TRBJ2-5	ASSLAGGETQY
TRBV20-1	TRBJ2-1	SARDLDRIDEQF
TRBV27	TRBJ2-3	ASSPRDRGVMSNTQY
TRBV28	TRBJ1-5	ASSSHGGQNQPQH
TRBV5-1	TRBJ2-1	ASSLAGGVAYNEQF
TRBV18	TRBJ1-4	ASSPGDREYEKLF
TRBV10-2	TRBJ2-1	AGRSLANEQF
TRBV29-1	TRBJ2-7	SVTVLSLEQY
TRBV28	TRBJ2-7	ASSLEDSTYEQY
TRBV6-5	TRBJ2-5	ASSSTGTAETQY
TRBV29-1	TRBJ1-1	SVVGSDRVRTEAF
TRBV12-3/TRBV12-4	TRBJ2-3	ASSQRNRDRGLHTQF
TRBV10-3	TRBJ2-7	AISESGGEQY
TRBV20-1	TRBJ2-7	SAHPTDEQY
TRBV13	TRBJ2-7	ASSLGLGGRSPGQY
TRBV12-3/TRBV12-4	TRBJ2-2	ASSLAGTGTTGELF
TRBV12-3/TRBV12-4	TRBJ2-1	ASSLEDSPYNEQF
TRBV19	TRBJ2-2	ASSRTSGMRELF
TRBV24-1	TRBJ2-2	ATSDHPRPAGPGELF
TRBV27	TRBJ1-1	ASRPLLTGVNTEAF
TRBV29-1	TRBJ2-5	SVEENQGETQY
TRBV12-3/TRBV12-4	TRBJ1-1	ASRVQGRKAEAF
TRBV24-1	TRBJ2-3	ATSSTSGATDTQY
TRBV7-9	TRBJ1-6	ASSPRQAGGNSPLH
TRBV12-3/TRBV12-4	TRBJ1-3	ASRNGYSGNTIY
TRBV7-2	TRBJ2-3	ASSLWGPDTQY
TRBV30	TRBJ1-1	AWGTGNTEAF
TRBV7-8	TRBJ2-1	ASSLSAARGQF
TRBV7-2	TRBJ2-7	ASSTRGTYEQY
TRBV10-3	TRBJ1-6	AISEATAYNSPLH
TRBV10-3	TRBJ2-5	AIRSPPQETQY
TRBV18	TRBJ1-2	ASSPGTNYGYT
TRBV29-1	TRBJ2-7	SATGARYEQY
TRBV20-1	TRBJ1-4	SARSPQGATGEKLF
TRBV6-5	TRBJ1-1	ASSYRGIEAF
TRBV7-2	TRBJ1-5	ASTGTVGNQPQH
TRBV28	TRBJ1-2	ASSWRGAGKGYGYT
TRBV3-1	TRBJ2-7	ASSPKYRDLYEQY
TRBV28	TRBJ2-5	ASSGAAESQETQY
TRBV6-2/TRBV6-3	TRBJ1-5	ASSYSGANQPQH
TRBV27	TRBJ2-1	ASSYRASGSSYNEQF
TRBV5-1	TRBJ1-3	ASSEGQIGNTIY
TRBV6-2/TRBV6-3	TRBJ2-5	ASCAGPQETQY
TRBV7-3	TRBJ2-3	ASSLSLAQGTDTQY
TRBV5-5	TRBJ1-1	ASSPAIQGGTEAF
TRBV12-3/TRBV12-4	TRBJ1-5	ASSLEINQPQH
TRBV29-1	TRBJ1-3	SVAGLSGNTIY